One TCR beta chain is described in this entry. Trimming pared 10 bases from V and 1 base from J, leaving 13 bases between. This CDR3 region has 13 residues. CDR1 and CDR2 (germline): MNHEY, SMNVEV (reference sequence). This entry belongs to a study of cytomegalovirus exposure and HLA in healthy donors. The PCR used 60 Vbeta and 13 Jbeta primers. The assay was immunoSEQ multiplex PCR, and TCRdb's table has in-frame clones only and misses some. Of tens of thousands of clones listed, 75% are singletons. The donors (healthy individuals) were bone marrow donors. The sample was PBMCs. This TCR was recovered from a man in his forties in good health and CMV-seronegative. This chain joins TRBV27 and TRBJ2-5; tentative D call: TRBD2 (6 bases). The CDR3 region is CAIGRGIQETQYF. The CDR3 bases are TGTGCCATCGGACGGGGGATCCAAGAGACCCAGTACTTC.